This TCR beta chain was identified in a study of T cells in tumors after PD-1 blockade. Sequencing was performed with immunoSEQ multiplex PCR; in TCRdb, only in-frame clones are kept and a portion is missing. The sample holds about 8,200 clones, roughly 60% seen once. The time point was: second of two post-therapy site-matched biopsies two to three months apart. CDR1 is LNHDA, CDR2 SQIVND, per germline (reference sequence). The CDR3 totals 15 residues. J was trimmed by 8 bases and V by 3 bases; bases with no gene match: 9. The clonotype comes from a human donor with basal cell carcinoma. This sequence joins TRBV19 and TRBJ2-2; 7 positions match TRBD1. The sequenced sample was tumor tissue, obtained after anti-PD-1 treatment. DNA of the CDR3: TGTGCCAGTAGTATTCAGACAGGGCTGGGAGGGGAGCTGTTTTTT. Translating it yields CASSIQTGLGGELFF.